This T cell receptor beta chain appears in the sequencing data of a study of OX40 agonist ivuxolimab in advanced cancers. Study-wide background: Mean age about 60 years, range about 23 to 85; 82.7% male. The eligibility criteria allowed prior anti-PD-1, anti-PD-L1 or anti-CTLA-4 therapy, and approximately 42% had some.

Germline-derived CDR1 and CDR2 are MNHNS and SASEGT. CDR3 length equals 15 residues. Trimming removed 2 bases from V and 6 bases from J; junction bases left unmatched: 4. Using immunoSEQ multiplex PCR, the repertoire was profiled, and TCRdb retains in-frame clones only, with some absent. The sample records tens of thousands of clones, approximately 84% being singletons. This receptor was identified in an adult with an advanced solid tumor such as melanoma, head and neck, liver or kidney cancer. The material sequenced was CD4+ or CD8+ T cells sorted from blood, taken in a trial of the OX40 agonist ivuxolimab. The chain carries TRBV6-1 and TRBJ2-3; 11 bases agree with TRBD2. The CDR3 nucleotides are TGTGCCAGCAGTGAATTTAGCGGGGGGGCCGATACGCAGTATTTT. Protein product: CASSEFSGGADTQYF.